This T cell receptor beta chain came from a study of CD4 T cells in relation to SARS-CoV-2 and coronaviruses. Study-level background: PBMCs were cultured with antigen for roughly 11 days before TCR beta sequencing. Patient ages ranged from roughly 20 to 72, median 38.

Sequencing used immunoSEQ multiplex PCR; TCRdb keeps in-frame clones, though not all of them. Among tens of thousands of clones listed, roughly 87% were seen once. V gave up 4 bases and J gave up 3 bases, with 7 bases separating them. CDR1 and CDR2 (germline): MDHEN, SYDVKM. The CDR3 has 12 amino acids. Regarding this clone: The target antigen is unknown.

Findings and caveats of the study: Samples before the pandemic and after infection were not matched within any donor.

This sequence originates from an adult with COVID-19. This chain links TRBV28 with TRBJ2-7; D gene uncertain. What was sequenced was naive CD4+ T cells from PBMCs, cultured in vitro. The subset was: naive CD4+ T cells isolated by negative enrichment. DNA of the CDR3: TGTGCCAGCAGTTATTTCAACTACGAGCAGTACTTC. As protein: CASSYFNYEQYF.